Each of the 26 T cell receptor beta chains below was sequenced from the same sample in a study of blood T cell dynamics during melanoma immunotherapy. Described time point: week 3, after first cycle of checkpoint inhibitor. Sequencing used immunoSEQ multiplex PCR; TCRdb keeps in-frame clones, though not all of them. Found here are roughly 4,200 clones, 70% to 90% of them singletons; the top ten hold 3.5% to 5%. The sequencing used blood, collected from a patient treated with checkpoint blockade. The source is a human donor with melanoma.

The chain links TRBV7-7 to TRBJ2-5; D might be TRBD1 (5 bases). The CDR3 totals 14 residues. V lost 5 bases to trimming and J lost 4 bases, with 14 bases between them. Germline V CDR1 and CDR2: SSHAT, FNYEAQ (reference sequence). As DNA, the CDR3 is TGTGCCAGCAGCCCAAGGGGTCTGGGAGAGACCCAGTACTTC. This codes for CASSPRGLGETQYF.

V gene TRBV28 combines with J gene TRBJ2-1; D tentatively reads TRBD1 or TRBD2 (6 bases each). Trimming cost V 2 bases and J 9 bases, with 17 bases left between them. This CDR3 has 15 amino acids. CDR1 is MDHEN and CDR2 is SYDVKM in the germline V gene. The CDR3 spells CASSLMGGARSEQFF. Written as DNA, the CDR3 is TGTGCCAGCAGTTTAATGGGGGGCGCTCGGAGTGAGCAGTTCTTC.

V gene TRBV6-6 combines with J gene TRBJ1-4; TRBD1 is a possible D gene (6 bases). Germline assignment: CDR1 MNHNY and CDR2 SVGAGI (reference sequence). Trimming removed 7 bases from V and 0 bases from J, with 12 bases in between. The CDR3 spans 15 residues. The DNA for the CDR3 is TGTGCCAGCACGGGGGGCCAAACAACTAATGAAAAACTGTTTTTT. As protein: CASTGGQTTNEKLFF.

The V and J genes are TRBV10-2 and TRBJ2-7, with TRBD2 identical over 8 bases. V lost 4 bases, J lost 4 bases, and 0 bases stayed unmatched. This CDR3 spans 12 amino acids. Per the germline V gene, CDR1 is WSHSY and CDR2 is SAAADI. The DNA for the CDR3 is TGCGCCAGCAGTGGCGGGGGGTACGAGCAGTACTTC. Its translation is CASSGGGYEQYF.

This clone turned up a few times. CDR3: CASIVRTYSNQPQHF. In DNA, the CDR3 is TGTGCCAGCATAGTCCGAACATATAGCAATCAGCCCCAGCATTTT. The gene calls are TRBV6-1 and TRBJ1-5; D remains unclear. The V gene lost 7 bases and the J gene lost 0 bases, with 13 bases spanning the gap. This CDR3 is built from 15 residues. Germline assignment: CDR1 MNHNS and CDR2 SASEGT.

The chain carries TRBV7-5 and TRBJ1-2; the table's TRBD1 call for D was not verified on the DNA. TRBV7-5 is assigned pseudogene status. This CDR3 comprises 14 residues. CDR3 DNA: TGTGCCAGCAACCTCCGAGGGGGTGCCTATGGCTACACCTTC. Translating it yields CASNLRGGAYGYTF.

The rearrangement joins TRBV19 to TRBJ2-2; D is perhaps TRBD1 (6 bases). Deletions cut 9 bases from V and 4 bases from J, with 15 bases between. This CDR3 spans 14 amino acids. Germline V gives CDR1 LNHDA, CDR2 SQIVND (reference sequence). DNA of the CDR3: TGTGCCAGCGCCGGGACACGCGCCACCGGGGAGCTGTTTTTT. This gives the protein CASAGTRATGELFF.

The gene calls are TRBV10-3 and TRBJ1-5; 9 nucleotides line up with TRBD1. This CDR3 is 19 amino acids long. After removal of 5 bases from V and 0 bases from J, the junction contained 14 bases not matched to a gene. Germline lookup yields CDR1 ENHRY and CDR2 SYGVKD. The CDR3 coding sequence is TGTGCCATCAGTCGTACCGGGACAGGGATTTCTTCTAGCAATCAGCCCCAGCATTTT. Amino acid sequence: CAISRTGTGISSSNQPQHF.

This chain joins TRBV7-3 and TRBJ1-1, with D possibly being TRBD1 (5 bases). This CDR3 contains 14 residues. The germline gives CDR1 SGHTA, CDR2 FQGTGA. Trimming stripped 2 bases from V and 4 bases from J, with 11 bases between. DNA of the CDR3: TGTGCCAGCAGCTTACGGGGCGCGGGCACTGAAGCTTTCTTT. Translating it yields CASSLRGAGTEAFF.

V usage is TRBV7-9 and J usage is TRBJ2-2; possibly TRBD1 or TRBD2 for D (5 bases each). Between the trimmed V and J ends, which lost 5 bases and 6 bases, there was a span of 22 bases. The CDR3 spans 17 residues. Germline-derived CDR1 and CDR2 are SEHNR and FQNEAQ (reference sequence). DNA of the CDR3: TGTGCCAGCAGCCCGACTCGTGGGGGTATCGGTCCCGGGGAGCTGTTTTTT. This codes for CASSPTRGGIGPGELFF.

The chain is built from TRBV7-9 and TRBJ2-2; D might be TRBD2 (6 bases). The V gene's germline CDR1 is SEHNR and CDR2 FQNEAQ (reference sequence). The CDR3 loop spans 18 amino acids. Deletions cut 2 bases from V and 0 bases from J, with 16 bases between. The CDR3, as DNA: TGTGCCAGCAGCTTAACGGGACTTGCATTCACGAACACCGGGGAGCTGTTTTTT. It translates to CASSLTGLAFTNTGELFF. The variable domain in full, completed from reference TRBV7-9 and TRBJ2-2, reads DTGVSQNPRHKITKRGQNVTFRCDPISEHNRLYWYRQTLGQGPEFLTYFQNEAQLEKSRLLSDRFSAERPKGSFSTLEIQRTEQGDSAMYLCASSLTGLAFTNTGELFFGEGSRLTVL.

The chain is built from TRBV2 and TRBJ1-4, with D perhaps TRBD1 (6 bases). The CDR3 is made up of 14 amino acids. V was clipped by 2 bases and J by 8 bases, with 12 bases between them. Germline lookup yields CDR1 SNHLY and CDR2 FYNNEI. The CDR3 DNA reads as TGTGCCAGCAGTGAAACCCAGGGGAAGGAAAAACTGTTTTTT. It is translated as CASSETQGKEKLFF.

This clone has only one observation. This chain connects TRBV29-1 to TRBJ1-2, with D perhaps TRBD1 (5 bases). This CDR3 is built from 13 residues. Between the trimmed V and J ends, which lost 4 bases and 8 bases, there was a span of 17 bases. Looked up from germline, CDR1 is SQVTM and CDR2 is ANQGSEA. The CDR3 coding sequence is TGCAGCGTTGGCTCCGGGACTTCTCAAGGCTACACCTTC. Amino acids: CSVGSGTSQGYTF.

This clone has just one count. This sequence joins TRBV5-1 and TRBJ2-7; weak D call: TRBD1 (7 bases). The CDR3 contains 15 residues. V was trimmed by 0 bases and J by 5 bases, leaving 15 bases between them. CDR1 and CDR2 (germline): SGHRS, YFSETQ. CDR3 region: CASSLGAGQNHEQYF. In nucleotides, the CDR3 is TGCGCCAGCAGCTTGGGGGCGGGACAGAACCACGAGCAGTACTTC.

The V gene is TRBV29-1, the J gene TRBJ1-2; 8 bases match TRBD1. The CDR3 totals 15 residues. V dropped 4 bases and J dropped 3; count of bases not matched to a gene: 10. Germline assignment: CDR1 SQVTM and CDR2 ANQGSEA. Written as DNA, the CDR3 is TGCAGCGTTGGGGCCTTTACAGGGGGGTACTATGGCTACACCTTC. Protein: CSVGAFTGGYYGYTF. Variable domain in full (rest from reference TRBV29-1 and TRBJ1-2): SAVISQKPSRDICQRGTSLTIQCQVDSQVTMMFWYRQQPGQSLTLIATANQGSEATYESGFVIDKFPISRPNLTFSTLTVSNMSPEDSSIYLCSVGAFTGGYYGYTFGSGTRLTVV.

The V and J genes are TRBV7-2 and TRBJ1-1, with D unclear. Germline V gives CDR1 SGHTA, CDR2 FQGNSA. This CDR3 contains 14 residues. Trimming left V 2 bases short and J 0 bases short, with 7 bases between. The CDR3 DNA reads as TGTGCCAGCAGCTTACAGCTACTGAACACTGAAGCTTTCTTT. As protein: CASSLQLLNTEAFF.

The chain couples TRBV6-5 to TRBJ2-1; D is possibly TRBD2 (7 bases). CDR3 length: 15 residues. With 8 bases removed from V and 2 bases from J, the gap between germline ends came to 16 bases. Germline loops: CDR1 MNHEY, CDR2 SVGAGI. The CDR3 region is CASAREGGPYNEQFF. In DNA, the CDR3 is TGTGCCAGCGCAAGGGAGGGGGGGCCCTACAATGAGCAGTTCTTC.

This chain links TRBV4-3 with TRBJ1-6, with D perhaps matching TRBD1 (5 bases). The CDR3 extends over 13 amino acids. CDR1 and CDR2 (germline): LGHNA, YSLEER. The V end lost 2 bases, the J end lost 6 bases, and 5 bases lay between the germline ends. CDR3 amino acids: CASSQQGNSPLHF. CDR3 sequence (DNA): TGCGCCAGCAGCCAACAGGGTAATTCACCCCTCCACTTT.

In this sample, this clone turned up once. This chain uses TRBV29-1 with TRBJ2-5; D possibly matches TRBD1 or TRBD2 (6 bases each). The closer fit of TRBJ2-7 to the DNA end suggests the J call may be wrong. There are 12 residues in the CDR3. Looked up from germline, CDR1 is SQVTM and CDR2 is ANQGSEA. The CDR3 coding sequence is TGCAGCGTTGGGGGGGCAGGGGCCGAGCAGTACTTC. This gives the protein CSVGGAGAEQYF.

The chain couples TRBV6-5 to TRBJ1-1; TRBD1 matches at 11 bases. V lost 2 bases to trimming and J lost 2 bases; unmatched junction nucleotides: 4. Germline values: CDR1 MNHEY, CDR2 SVGAGI. There are 16 residues in the CDR3. The CDR3 DNA is TGTGCCAGCAGTTACCGAGGACAGGGGGCAAACACTGAAGCTTTCTTT. Its protein product is CASSYRGQGANTEAFF.

The chain has TRBV25-1 and TRBJ2-2; D is perhaps TRBD2 (6 bases). V gave up 10 bases and J gave up 5 bases, with 17 bases separating them. The CDR3 contains 14 residues. CDR1 is MGHDK and CDR2 is SYGVNS in the germline V gene. CDR3 residues: CATLPAGGTGELFF. DNA for the CDR3: TGTGCCACCCTGCCAGCCGGAGGGACCGGGGAGCTGTTTTTT.

This rearrangement joins TRBV25-1 to TRBJ2-5; tentative D call: TRBD1 (6 bases). The CDR3 extends over 15 amino acids. Looked up from germline, CDR1 is MGHDK and CDR2 is SYGVNS. V was cut by 3 bases and J by 5 bases, with 16 bases left in between. As DNA, the CDR3 is TGTGCCAGCAGTGATTTTCAGGGGACGTCCGAGACCCAGTACTTC. Its protein product is CASSDFQGTSETQYF.

The DNA of the CDR3 is TGTGCCAGCAGCTTAAGTCCTACGGGAGTCTACGAGCAGTACTTC. This codes for CASSLSPTGVYEQYF. V gene TRBV7-9 combines with J gene TRBJ2-5; D is perhaps TRBD2 (6 bases). The tail of the sequence fits TRBJ2-7 better, so the J call may be wrong. Per germline, CDR1 SEHNR and CDR2 FQNEAQ (reference sequence). The CDR3 runs 15 residues.

The genes are TRBV6-6 and TRBJ2-7, with D uncertain. Trimming removed 6 bases from V and 4 bases from J, with 7 bases in between. The CDR3 has 11 amino acids. The germline V gene has CDR1 MNHNY and CDR2 SVGAGI (reference sequence). CDR3 sequence reads: CASSRHYEQYF. DNA of the CDR3: TGTGCCAGCAGCCGACATTACGAGCAGTACTTC.

The chain is built from TRBV5-6 and TRBJ2-3, with 12 bases aligning to TRBD2. The germline V gene has CDR1 SGHDT and CDR2 YYEEEE. This CDR3 has 16 residues. Trimming took 4 bases from V and 7 from J; bases not matched to a gene: 10. The DNA of the CDR3 is TGTGCCAGCAGCGTCTGGACTAGCGGGGTTGGGAATACGCAGTATTTT. Residues: CASSVWTSGVGNTQYF.

The chain has TRBV11-2 and TRBJ2-1, with 7 bases identical to TRBD2. Germline assignment: CDR1 SGHAT and CDR2 FQNNGV. V trimming: 3 bases; J trimming: 13 bases; junction bases outside the gene matches: 3. This CDR3 has 11 amino acids. The CDR3, as DNA: TGTGCCAGCAGCTTGCGGGGGAATCAGTTCTTC. Translated: CASSLRGNQFF.